The clone carrying this T cell receptor (beta chain) was detected a few times. This sample was taken from a study of Graves' ophthalmopathy and Graves' hyperthyroidism. The CDR3 extends over 15 amino acids. Trimming took 3 bases from V and 4 from J; bases not matched to a gene: 10. Germline V CDR1 and CDR2: GTSNPN, SVGIG (reference sequence). RNA served as the template for amplifying TCR beta CDR3 regions. RT-PCR in the first round used HTBI primers; a second-round multiplex PCR followed. From the multiplex PCR reads, TCRdb called clonotypes with MiXCR, one entry per CDR3 protein. The sample includes roughly 480,000 distinct CDR3 sequences, about 15% of them seen just once.

The sequencing input was blood. The sequence derives from a young woman with Graves' ophthalmopathy. V usage is TRBV30 and J usage is TRBJ2-5; 8 nucleotides match TRBD1. In nucleotides, the CDR3 is TGTGCCTGGAGCATCATCAGGGGGCGCGGAGAGACCCAGTACTTC. Protein sequence: CAWSIIRGRGETQYF.